The source of this T cell receptor beta chain is a study of blood T cell repertoires in COVID-19. Background on the study: Researchers got acute and convalescent COVID-19 samples from the United States, Italy and Spain. Nucleic acid was either cDNA or gDNA, and it came from T cells, B-cell-depleted T cells, or PBMCs.

Study processing details: By means of reference gene primer amplification, nucleated cell counts were estimated. Using immunoSEQ multiplex PCR, the repertoire was profiled, and TCRdb retains in-frame clones only, with some absent. V, J and clone size were drawn from that table, and D and trimming were deduced from the DNA. The sample shows approximately 190,000 clones, 84% of them seen only once. V shed 5 bases, J shed 5 bases, and the junction held 11 bases outside the gene matches. Germline V lookup: CDR1 MNHNY, CDR2 SVGAGI (reference sequence). The CDR3 is 15 amino acids. The source of this sequence is a woman in her 70s with active or convalescent COVID-19. The chain combines TRBV6-6 with TRBJ1-2; 7 bases agree with TRBD1. The sample taken for sequencing was peripheral blood. The CDR3 DNA reads as TGTGCCAGCAGTATACCCGGACAGGCCCCTTATGGCTACACCTTC. Amino acid sequence: CASSIPGQAPYGYTF.